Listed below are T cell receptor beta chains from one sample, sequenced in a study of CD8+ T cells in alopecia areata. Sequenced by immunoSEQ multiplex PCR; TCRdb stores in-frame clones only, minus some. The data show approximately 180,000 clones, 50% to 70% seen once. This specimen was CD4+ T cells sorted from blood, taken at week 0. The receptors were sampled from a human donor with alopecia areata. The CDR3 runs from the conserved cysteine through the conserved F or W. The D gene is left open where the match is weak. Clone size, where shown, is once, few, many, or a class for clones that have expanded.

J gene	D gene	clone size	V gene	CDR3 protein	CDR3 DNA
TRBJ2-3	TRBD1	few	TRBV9	CASSAMGQVGDTQYF	TGTGCCAGCAGCGCGATGGGACAGGTGGGGGATACGCAGTATTTT
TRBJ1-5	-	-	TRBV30	CAFATVNQPQHF	TGTGCCTTCGCGACGGTCAATCAGCCCCAGCATTTT
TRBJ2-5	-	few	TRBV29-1	CSTDSGETQYF	TGCAGCACCGATAGTGGTGAGACCCAGTACTTC
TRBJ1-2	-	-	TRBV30	CASSLGEYGYTF	TGTGCCTCGTCCCTGGGGGAGTATGGCTACACCTTC
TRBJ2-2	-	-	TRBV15	CATSRDRMGGELFF	TGTGCCACCAGCAGAGATCGGATGGGCGGGGAGCTGTTTTTT
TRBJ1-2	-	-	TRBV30	CAWSAHRDTPYGYTF	TGTGCCTGGAGTGCCCACCGGGACACACCTTATGGCTACACCTTC
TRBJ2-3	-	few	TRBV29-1	CSVAPPIQGDTQYF	TGCAGCGTAGCCCCGCCAATCCAGGGGGATACGCAGTATTTT
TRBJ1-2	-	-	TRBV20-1	CSARRQEFTF	TGCAGTGCTAGGAGACAGGAATTCACCTTC
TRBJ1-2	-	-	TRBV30	CAWSVQDSSYTF	TGTGCCTGGAGTGTACAGGACAGCAGCTACACCTTC
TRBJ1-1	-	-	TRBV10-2	CASSVKQQNTEAFF	TGCGCCAGCAGTGTTAAACAGCAGAACACTGAAGCTTTCTTT
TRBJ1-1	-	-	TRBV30	CAWSVLNTEAFF	TGTGCCTGGAGTGTGTTAAACACTGAAGCTTTCTTT
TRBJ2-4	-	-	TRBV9	CASSVDGPFGAKNIQYF	TGTGCCAGCAGCGTAGACGGTCCTTTTGGAGCCAAAAACATTCAGTACTTC
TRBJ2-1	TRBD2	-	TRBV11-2	CASSLTSGAYNEQFF	TGTGCCAGCAGCTTAACTAGCGGGGCCTACAATGAGCAGTTCTTC
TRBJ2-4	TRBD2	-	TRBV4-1	CASSQVVGGEIQYF	TGCGCCAGCAGCCAAGTTGTTGGGGGGGAAATTCAGTACTTC
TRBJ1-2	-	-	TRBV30	CAWTRRLNYGYTF	TGTGCCTGGACCCGTAGGCTTAACTATGGCTACACCTTC
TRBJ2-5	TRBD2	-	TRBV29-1	CSVGNGGSQETQYF	TGCAGCGTTGGGAACGGGGGGTCGCAAGAGACCCAGTACTTC
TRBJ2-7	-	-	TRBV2	CASSERVGILYF	TGTGCCAGCAGTGAGCGGGTGGGGATTTTGTACTTC